One sample yielded the 29 T cell receptor beta chains listed below, sequenced in a study of T-cell reconstitution after alpha-beta-depleted transplantation in children. Molecular barcoding with unique molecular identifiers was used for the TCRbeta library. TCRdb redid the calling of the PCR reads with MiXCR, one entry per CDR3 protein. The sample holds 70,000 to 100,000 distinct CDR3 sequences; about 12% are singletons and the top ten take roughly 13%. The sample was PBMCs from the stem cell graft donor, taken from the stem cell graft. The receptors stem from a human donor who donated a stem cell graft to a child with inherited bone marrow failure.

This clonotype was recorded a few times. The chain carries TRBV4-3 and TRBJ2-2; no firm D call. The V end lost 4 bases, the J end lost 1 base, and 10 bases lay between the germline ends. The length of the CDR3 is 15 residues. The germline V gene encodes CDR1 LGHNA and CDR2 YSLEER. The CDR3 spells CASSPSRMNTGELFF. Here the CDR3 DNA reads TGCGCCAGCAGCCCCAGTCGAATGAACACCGGGGAGCTGTTTTTT.

This clonotype was found a few times. The V and J genes are TRBV30 and TRBJ1-2; no clear D. The CDR3 length is 17 residues. Germline CDR1 is GTSNPN and CDR2 is SVGIG (reference sequence). V was trimmed by 3 bases and J by 5 bases, leaving 25 bases between them. CDR3 in amino acids: CAWSSPGADFLAYGYTF. CDR3 nucleotide sequence: TGTGCCTGGAGCTCCCCGGGAGCTGATTTTCTCGCTTATGGCTACACCTTC.

This clonotype has a count of ten or more. The CDR3 bases are TGTGCCAGCAGCAGAACCGGGACAGAAGTCTACTTCTACTACTACGAGCAGTACTTC. It encodes CASSRTGTEVYFYYYEQYF. The chain couples TRBV5-6 to TRBJ2-7; 7 bases match TRBD1. The V segment lost 4 bases and the J segment 3 bases; nucleotides outside the gene matches: 22. The CDR3 runs to 19 residues. Germline V gene data show CDR1 as SGHDT and CDR2 as YYEEEE.

This clonotype was observed at least ten times. The rearrangement links TRBV20-1 to TRBJ1-5, with 7 bases aligning to TRBD1. Trimming took 0 bases from V and 4 from J; bases not matched to a gene: 3. Germline loops: CDR1 DFQATT, CDR2 SNEGSKA (reference sequence). This CDR3 is 14 amino acids long. CDR3 DNA sequence: TGCAGTGCTAGAGATCTGACAGGGAATCAGCCCCAGCATTTT. Its translation: CSARDLTGNQPQHF.

Worth noting for this clonotype: This sequence may be a read error, since a much larger clone differs from it by one base. The V call is TRBV6-1, the J call TRBJ2-7; D is possibly TRBD2 (5 bases). The CDR3 is made up of 12 amino acids. The V end lost 8 bases, the J end lost 5 bases, and 13 bases lay between the germline ends. CDR1 is MNHNS, CDR2 SASEGT, per germline. This CDR3 reads CASEGNTNEQYF. The CDR3 bases are TGTGCCAGCGAGGGCAACACCAACGAGCAGTACTTC.

In its sample, this clonotype was seen many times. The chain couples TRBV2 to TRBJ2-1, with a weak D call TRBD1 (6 bases). CDR3 length: 16 residues. Germline V gives CDR1 SNHLY, CDR2 FYNNEI. The germline V and J ends were trimmed by 3 bases and 0 bases, with 12 bases remaining between them. In DNA form, the CDR3 reads TGTGCCAGCAGTGACCTGGGACACGGCTCCTACAATGAGCAGTTCTTC. Protein product: CASSDLGHGSYNEQFF.

This clonotype was counted at least ten times. V usage is TRBV5-1 and J usage is TRBJ1-1, with 7 positions matching TRBD1. Germline-derived CDR1 and CDR2 are SGHRS and YFSETQ. The CDR3 sequence is 16 residues long. J was trimmed by 9 bases and V by 6 bases; bases with no gene match: 20. The CDR3 sequence is CASNLDPATGAIQAFF. The DNA for the CDR3 is TGCGCCAGCAACTTAGACCCTGCAACAGGGGCCATCCAAGCTTTCTTT.

This clonotype has at least ten counts. The chain combines TRBV27 with TRBJ2-1, with 9 bases that match TRBD2. Trimming removed 5 bases from V and 9 bases from J; junction bases left unmatched: 8. Germline values: CDR1 MNHEY, CDR2 SMNVEV (reference sequence). The CDR3 has 14 amino acids. CDR3 in amino acids: CASSGGRARGEQFF. The CDR3, as DNA: TGTGCCAGCAGTGGCGGGAGGGCCAGGGGTGAGCAGTTCTTC.

The chain recombines TRBV29-1 with TRBJ1-1; unclear D gene. V lost 1 base and J lost 6, with 6 bases in between. This CDR3 contains 11 residues. Germline V CDR1 and CDR2: SQVTM, ANQGSEA. CDR3 residues: CSVEGWAEAFF. The CDR3 nucleotides read TGCAGCGTTGAAGGGTGGGCTGAAGCTTTCTTT.

Only a few counts were recorded for this clonotype. The rearrangement uses TRBV19 and TRBJ2-7; TRBD1 might be the D (6 bases). The CDR3 is made up of 13 amino acids. CDR1 and CDR2 from the germline V gene are LNHDA and SQIVND (reference sequence). V dropped 3 bases and J dropped 6 bases, with 12 bases sitting between them. DNA of the CDR3: TGTGCCAGTAGTATGGCGGCAGGGGTCGAGCAGTACTTC. Translation gives CASSMAAGVEQYF. Full variable domain (remainder filled in from reference TRBV19 and TRBJ2-7): DGGITQSPKYLFRKEGQNVTLSCEQNLNHDAMYWYRQDPGQGLRLIYYSQIVNDFQKGDIAEGYSVSREKKESFPLTVTSAQKNPTAFYLCASSMAAGVEQYFGPGTRLTVT.

In its sample, this clonotype was seen many times. This rearrangement joins TRBV9 to TRBJ2-1; TRBD1 might be the D (6 bases). This CDR3 spans 16 amino acids. From germline, CDR1 is SGDLS and CDR2 YYNGEE. The V gene lost 0 bases and the J gene lost 5 bases, with 15 bases spanning the gap. This CDR3 is CASSVGMGALDNEQFF. The CDR3 region has the DNA TGTGCCAGCAGCGTAGGGATGGGGGCGCTCGACAATGAGCAGTTCTTC.

The chain employs TRBV10-3 and TRBJ1-1; D might be TRBD1 (6 bases). V gave up 7 bases and J gave up 3 bases, with 18 bases separating them. The V gene's germline CDR1 is ENHRY and CDR2 SYGVKD. The CDR3 covers 15 residues. The DNA for the CDR3 is TGTGCCATCACAAGAGCGGCAGGGGAGGACACTGAAGCTTTCTTT. Residues: CAITRAAGEDTEAFF.

The table lists this clonotype with a few counts. V usage is TRBV5-1 and J usage is TRBJ1-1; 7 bases line up with TRBD1. The germline CDR1 and CDR2 sequences are SGHRS and YFSETQ. V gave up 4 bases and J gave up 4 bases; unmatched junction bases: 10. CDR3 length equals 15 residues. CDR3 nucleotides: TGCGCCAGCAGCCCCGGACAGGTTTTCGGCACTGAAGCTTTCTTT. Translating gives CASSPGQVFGTEAFF.

Ten or more counts support this clonotype. The V gene is TRBV4-1, the J gene TRBJ2-7; the D call may be TRBD1 or TRBD2 (7 bases each). This CDR3 has 14 residues. The germline CDR1 and CDR2 sequences are MGHRA and YSYEKL. The V end was cut by 4 bases, the J end by 6 bases, with 16 bases between. DNA of the CDR3: TGCGCCAGCAGCCTTCGACAGGGAGGGTCCGAGCAGTACTTC. It codes for CASSLRQGGSEQYF.

This clonotype was observed many times. For the CDR3, the DNA is TGCAGTGCCCTGGGACAGGGTGCGGCGTGGGGAGCTTTCTTT. Residues: CSALGQGAAWGAFF. This sequence joins TRBV20-1 and TRBJ1-1, with TRBD1 matching over 9 bases. This CDR3 has 14 amino acids. V was clipped by 6 bases and J by 10 bases; unmatched bases: 15. In germline, CDR1 is DFQATT, CDR2 SNEGSKA (reference sequence).

This clonotype has a count of ten or more. The rearrangement links TRBV5-1 to TRBJ2-2, with a weak D call TRBD1 (6 bases). The length of the CDR3 is 15 residues. CDR1 SGHRS and CDR2 YFSETQ come from the germline V gene. V lost 5 bases to trimming and J lost 2 bases, with 13 bases between them. In DNA, the CDR3 is TGCGCCAGCAGGCCCGGGACACCCAACACCGGGGAGCTGTTTTTT. This codes for CASRPGTPNTGELFF.

There are many counts of this clonotype. CDR3 protein: CASSQVSGANVLTF. The CDR3 DNA sequence: TGCGCCAGCAGCCAGGTCTCTGGGGCCAACGTCCTGACTTTC. The chain combines TRBV4-3 with TRBJ2-6, with D unclear. Germline CDR1 is LGHNA and CDR2 is YSLEER. The V end lost 3 bases, the J end lost 0 bases, and 3 bases lay between the germline ends. The CDR3 contains 14 residues.

The J gene is TRBJ1-1, the V gene TRBV7-3; D gene uncertain. V lost 4 bases to trimming and J lost 4 bases, with 13 bases between them. Looked up from germline, CDR1 is SGHTA and CDR2 is FQGTGA. The CDR3 totals 14 residues. CDR3 sequence: CASSSDPGSTEAFF. CDR3 coding DNA: TGTGCCAGCAGCTCGGACCCTGGTAGCACTGAAGCTTTCTTT.

The sample holds many counts of this clonotype. This chain uses TRBV24-1 with TRBJ2-7; D perhaps matches TRBD1 (5 bases). Germline lookup yields CDR1 KGHDR and CDR2 SFDVKD. The CDR3 runs to 17 residues. V dropped 1 base and J dropped 3 bases, with 18 bases sitting between them. CDR3 amino acids: CATSDFRGTFWVYEQYF. The DNA for the CDR3 is TGTGCCACCAGTGATTTTAGGGGTACCTTCTGGGTCTACGAGCAGTACTTC.

This clonotype occurred many times. V usage is TRBV7-2 and J usage is TRBJ2-2, with a possible D match to TRBD1 (6 bases). CDR1 and CDR2 from the germline V gene are SGHTA and FQGNSA. Between the trimmed V and J ends, which lost 6 bases and 6 bases, there was a span of 14 bases. This CDR3 contains 14 residues. The CDR3 sequence is CASRRSGDPGELFF. CDR3 coding DNA: TGTGCCAGCAGACGCTCAGGGGATCCCGGGGAGCTGTTTTTT. Combining the CDR3 with reference TRBV7-2 and TRBJ2-2 gives the whole variable domain GAGVSQSPSNKVTEKGKDVELRCDPISGHTALYWYRQSLGQGLEFLIYFQGNSAPDKSGLPSDRFSAERTGGSVSTLTIQRTQQEDSAVYLCASRRSGDPGELFFGEGSRLTVL.

Many counts were recorded for this clonotype. This chain joins TRBV29-1 and TRBJ2-5, with D maybe TRBD1 (6 bases). Germline V gene sequence: CDR1 SQVTM, CDR2 ANQGSEA. The V and J ends lost 4 bases and 1 base respectively, with 7 bases between them. The CDR3 length is 12 residues. The CDR3 coding sequence is TGCAGCGTTGCGGACAGCCAAGAGACCCAGTACTTC. It encodes CSVADSQETQYF.

This clonotype was observed at least ten times. The chain employs TRBV5-1 and TRBJ1-1; D is perhaps TRBD1 (6 bases). The CDR3 extends over 15 amino acids. Germline V gene data show CDR1 as SGHRS and CDR2 as YFSETQ. With 4 bases removed from V and 1 base from J, the gap between germline ends came to 14 bases. CDR3 in DNA: TGCGCCAGCAGCACGTCGACAGGCTGGAACACTGAAGCTTTCTTT. This translates into CASSTSTGWNTEAFF.

This clonotype has more than one count but fewer than ten. This chain connects TRBV29-1 to TRBJ1-5, with a weak D call TRBD1 (6 bases). Per the germline V gene, CDR1 is SQVTM and CDR2 is ANQGSEA. V was cut by 4 bases and J by 5 bases, with 12 bases left in between. This CDR3 is 13 amino acids long. The CDR3 loop is CSVAGTPDQPQHF. CDR3 coding DNA: TGCAGCGTTGCCGGGACACCCGATCAGCCCCAGCATTTT.

There are many counts of this clonotype. The V call is TRBV18, the J call TRBJ2-3; D possibly uses TRBD1 or TRBD2 (6 bases each). The ends were cut back, 6 bases at V and 4 bases at J, with 17 bases in the middle. Looked up from germline, CDR1 is KGHSH and CDR2 is LQKENI. The CDR3 runs to 15 residues. In nucleotides, the CDR3 is TGTGCCAGCTCCCCCTCAGGGGACTCCCCAGATACGCAGTATTTT. Translation: CASSPSGDSPDTQYF.

This clonotype was picked up many times. V is TRBV4-3 and J is TRBJ2-7; D uncertain. Germline values: CDR1 LGHNA, CDR2 YSLEER. CDR3 size: 17 residues. Trimming shortened V by 0 bases and J by 0 bases, and 15 bases separated the two germline ends. The CDR3 DNA follows: TGCGCCAGCAGCCAAGATCTATGGGAATTGAGCTCCTACGAGCAGTACTTC. Protein sequence: CASSQDLWELSSYEQYF.

The table lists this clonotype with many counts. The CDR3 here is CASSFGTSGIESDTQYF. As DNA, the CDR3 is TGCGCCAGCAGCTTCGGGACTAGCGGGATTGAGTCAGATACGCAGTATTTT. The rearrangement joins TRBV5-1 to TRBJ2-3, with TRBD2 matching 13 bases. Germline V gene lookup returns CDR1 SGHRS and CDR2 YFSETQ. There are 17 residues in the CDR3. The V gene end was trimmed by 2 bases and the J gene end by 4 bases; junction bases not matched to a gene: 7. Drawing the rest from reference TRBV5-1 and TRBJ2-3, the complete variable domain is KAGVTQTPRYLIKTRGQQVTLSCSPISGHRSVSWYQQTPGQGLQFLFEYFSETQRNKGNFPGRFSGRQFSNSRSEMNVSTLELGDSALYLCASSFGTSGIESDTQYFGPGTRLTVL.

In this sample, this clonotype turned up many times. The chain couples TRBV12-3 or TRBV12-4 to TRBJ2-1; possible D gene TRBD2, 5 bases. The ends were cut back, 2 bases at V and 7 bases at J, with 9 bases in the middle. CDR3 length: 13 amino acids. This CDR3 reads CASSLRRGNEQFF. As DNA, the CDR3 is TGTGCCAGCAGTTTAAGGCGAGGGAATGAGCAGTTCTTC.

The genes are TRBV7-8 and TRBJ2-2; 9 bases fit TRBD2. Trimming at V came to 3 bases and at J to 3 bases, leaving 11 bases not matched to a gene. The CDR3 is made up of 18 amino acids. Germline lookup yields CDR1 SGHVS and CDR2 FQNEAQ. CDR3 loop: CASSLGVKEREDTGELFF. The CDR3 nucleotides read TGTGCCAGCAGCTTGGGGGTAAAGGAGCGGGAGGACACCGGGGAGCTGTTTTTT.

This clonotype was counted many times. The chain joins TRBV7-8 to TRBJ2-1; 10 bases agree with TRBD1. V lost 4 bases and J lost 4; bases outside the gene matches: 4. This CDR3 comprises 15 residues. From germline, CDR1 is SGHVS and CDR2 FQNEAQ. This chain's CDR3 is CASSYGQGVYNEQFF. The CDR3 nucleotides are TGTGCCAGCAGCTACGGACAGGGGGTTTACAATGAGCAGTTCTTC.